This T cell receptor (beta chain) was sequenced for a study of breast tumors, draining lymph nodes, adjacent tissues. Whole-study results and caveats: The lymph node origin of tumor T cells was framed as consistent with a hypothesis, not demonstrated. Compared with basal-like, luminal-like tumors shared significantly more repertoire with nontumor tissue. Findings are consistent with lymph node origin and intratumoral expansion of most tumor T cells. Tumors had less TCR diversity than lymph nodes, more than nontumor tissue.

Comments on this clonotype: What it recognizes is unknown.

Breast cancer patients provided tissue from their axillary draining lymph nodes. TCRdb itself ran the multiplex PCR reads through MiXCR, one entry per CDR3 protein. The sample records around 130,000 distinct CDR3 sequences, 30% to 35% being singletons. V was trimmed by 6 bases and J by 1 base, leaving 9 bases between them. CDR1 is KGHSH and CDR2 is LQKENI in the germline V gene. This CDR3 contains 13 residues. The chain combines TRBV18 with TRBJ1-1; D call uncertain. The receptor was derived from a female donor with breast cancer. Some clones in this sample may be carry-over from other donors' samples. Sequencing input: axillary lymph node tissue. The CDR3: CASSWAENTEAFF. The CDR3 DNA reads TGTGCCAGCTCCTGGGCAGAGAACACTGAAGCTTTCTTT.